The rows below give T cell receptor beta chains drawn from one sample of a study of Graves' ophthalmopathy and Graves' hyperthyroidism. Using its own MiXCR run on the multiplex PCR reads, TCRdb lists one record per CDR3 protein. This sample has 170,000 or so distinct CDR3 sequences, with less than 45% found just once. Sequenced: peripheral blood. The receptors were gathered from a woman aged 35 to 49 with Graves' ophthalmopathy. The CDR3 runs from the conserved cysteine through the conserved F or W. The D gene is left open where the match is weak. Not every row has a clone size; where given, it reads once, few, many or a size class.

size	V	J	D	CDR3	DNA
-	TRBV7-2	TRBJ2-5	-	CASSQSTNEETQYF	TGTGCCAGCAGCCAATCGACAAACGAAGAGACCCAGTACTTC
-	TRBV12-3/TRBV12-4	TRBJ1-2	-	CASTPDLESNYGYTF	TGTGCCAGCACCCCTGACCTAGAGTCTAACTATGGCTACACCTTC
many	TRBV7-9	TRBJ1-5	-	CASSSGEEWQPQHF	TGTGCCAGCAGCTCGGGGGAAGAGTGGCAGCCCCAGCATTTT
many	TRBV12-3/TRBV12-4	TRBJ2-2	-	CASSSAGDANTGELFF	TGTGCCAGCAGTTCCGCTGGGGACGCGAACACCGGGGAGCTGTTTTTT
many	TRBV28	TRBJ2-7	TRBD1	CASRRPGQRDEQYF	TGTGCCAGCAGGCGGCCGGGACAGCGTGACGAGCAGTACTTC
many	TRBV6-1	TRBJ1-5	-	CASSELGVQPQHF	TGTGCCAGCAGTGAATTAGGGGTTCAGCCCCAGCATTTT
many	TRBV2	TRBJ1-5	-	CASRLDGPQHF	TGTGCCAGCAGGTTAGATGGACCCCAGCATTTT
-	TRBV12-3/TRBV12-4	TRBJ1-2	-	CASIRLGGANYGYTF	TGTGCCAGCATACGATTAGGGGGAGCTAACTATGGCTACACCTTC
-	TRBV24-1	TRBJ1-3	-	CATSAAGYDTIYF	TGTGCCACCAGTGCTGCAGGATACGACACCATATATTTT
many	TRBV19	TRBJ2-4	-	CASTPMARLAKNIQYF	TGTGCCAGTACCCCTATGGCAAGGCTAGCCAAAAACATTCAGTACTTC
many	TRBV2	TRBJ1-6	TRBD1	CASRGDRLNSPLHF	TGTGCCAGCAGGGGGGACAGGCTAAATTCACCCCTCCACTTT
-	TRBV7-2	TRBJ2-7	-	CASSQLRYYEQYF	TGTGCCAGCAGTCAGTTAAGATACTACGAGCAGTACTTC
many	TRBV13	TRBJ1-1	-	CASSRRPANTEAFF	TGTGCCAGCAGCCGTAGACCCGCGAACACTGAAGCTTTCTTT
many	TRBV28	TRBJ1-2	TRBD1	CASSFWGTGVGYTF	TGTGCCAGCAGTTTTTGGGGTACAGGGGTCGGCTACACCTTC
many	TRBV19	TRBJ1-1	-	CATQQAENTEAFF	TGTGCCACTCAGCAGGCTGAGAACACTGAAGCTTTCTTT
many	TRBV9	TRBJ2-5	-	CASSPGAGNQETQYF	TGTGCCAGCAGCCCCGGCGCGGGGAACCAAGAGACCCAGTACTTC
many	TRBV19	TRBJ1-2	-	CASSLGNLGYTF	TGTGCCAGTAGTCTCGGGAATCTTGGCTACACCTTC
-	TRBV3-1	TRBJ2-7	-	CASSQEFTEQYF	TGTGCCAGCAGCCAAGAGTTCACCGAGCAGTACTTC
many	TRBV19	TRBJ1-3	-	CASSPGATSGNTIYF	TGTGCCAGTAGCCCAGGGGCGACCTCTGGAAACACCATATATTTT
-	TRBV28	TRBJ1-5	-	CASRSNQPQHF	TGTGCCAGCAGATCGAATCAGCCCCAGCATTTT
many	TRBV12-3/TRBV12-4	TRBJ1-1	-	CASSPGLPDTEAFF	TGTGCCAGCAGTCCCGGCCTACCGGACACTGAAGCTTTCTTT
many	TRBV6-1	TRBJ1-5	TRBD1	CASSEGQGSNQPQHF	TGTGCCAGCAGTGAGGGACAGGGCAGCAATCAGCCCCAGCATTTT
-	TRBV6-5	TRBJ1-2	-	CASSYSNRDYGYTF	TGTGCCAGCAGTTACTCGAACAGGGACTATGGCTACACCTTC
-	TRBV7-3	TRBJ2-2	TRBD2	CASSFGLVDTGELSF	TGTGCCAGCAGCTTCGGACTAGTAGACACCGGGGAGCTGTCTTTT
few	TRBV6-1	TRBJ2-2	TRBD1	CASRQGANTGELFF	TGTGCCAGCAGGCAGGGGGCGAACACCGGGGAGCTGTTTTTT
-	TRBV27	TRBJ1-1	-	CASSLRQALTAFF	TGTGCCAGCAGTTTAAGGCAGGCACTGACAGCTTTCTTT
many	TRBV5-1	TRBJ1-5	-	CASSLAINQPQHF	TGCGCCAGCAGCTTGGCAATCAATCAGCCCCAGCATTTT
many	TRBV28	TRBJ1-1	-	CASGVGGTEAFF	TGTGCCAGCGGCGTTGGCGGCACTGAAGCTTTCTTT
once	TRBV6-1	TRBJ2-7	-	CASSPLYSYEQYF	TGTGCCAGCAGTCCGCTCTACTCCTACGAGCAGTACTTC
-	TRBV6-2/TRBV6-3	TRBJ2-7	-	CASSYSHGPYEQYF	TGTGCCAGCAGTTACTCGCACGGACCCTACGAGCAGTACTTC
many	TRBV12-3/TRBV12-4	TRBJ1-5	-	CASSLTRDQPQHF	TGTGCCAGCAGTTTAACCCGTGATCAGCCCCAGCATTTT
-	TRBV29-1	TRBJ2-7	-	CSVRVGGYEQYF	TGCAGCGTTCGTGTGGGGGGTTACGAGCAGTACTTC
many	TRBV12-3/TRBV12-4	TRBJ1-5	-	CASSLNTGSQPQHF	TGTGCCAGCAGTTTAAACACAGGGTCTCAGCCCCAGCATTTT
many	TRBV10-3	TRBJ1-2	-	CAISEGPTAGGYTF	TGTGCCATCAGTGAAGGTCCCACAGCGGGGGGCTACACCTTC
-	TRBV11-2	TRBJ2-7	TRBD1	CASSWKIRTGVAREQYF	TGTGCCAGCAGCTGGAAAATCCGGACAGGGGTGGCGAGGGAGCAGTACTTC
once	TRBV28	TRBJ2-5	TRBD1	CASSTLTGGRRETQYF	TGTGCCAGCAGTACCTTGACAGGGGGACGGCGGGAGACCCAGTACTTC
-	TRBV28	TRBJ1-3	-	CASSYGANRNTIYF	TGTGCCAGCAGTTACGGGGCGAACAGAAACACCATATATTTT
many	TRBV6-1	TRBJ1-3	-	CASSELGTHTIYF	TGTGCCAGCAGTGAGTTGGGGACCCACACCATATATTTT
many	TRBV4-3	TRBJ2-5	-	CASSQDQTLLETQYF	TGCGCCAGCAGCCAAGATCAGACGTTGCTGGAGACCCAGTACTTC
-	TRBV20-1	TRBJ1-6	-	CSARGGGSYNSPLHF	TGCAGTGCTAGAGGAGGGGGCTCCTATAATTCACCCCTCCACTTT
many	TRBV27	TRBJ1-3	-	CASSSQSGANGNTIYF	TGTGCCAGCAGTTCCCAATCGGGGGCTAATGGAAACACCATATATTTT
-	TRBV19	TRBJ2-7	-	CASRGMGKMAYEQYF	TGTGCCAGTAGAGGGATGGGGAAGATGGCCTACGAGCAGTACTTC
-	TRBV10-3	TRBJ2-7	TRBD1	CATGQGEYLGEQYF	TGTGCCACAGGACAGGGAGAGTATCTCGGCGAGCAGTACTTC
few	TRBV12-3/TRBV12-4	TRBJ2-5	-	CASSPFPTVGETQYF	TGTGCCAGCAGTCCCTTCCCTACGGTAGGGGAGACCCAGTACTTC
many	TRBV28	TRBJ1-2	-	CASSFRGDGYTF	TGTGCCAGCAGTTTCAGGGGTGATGGCTACACCTTC
once	TRBV12-3/TRBV12-4	TRBJ2-3	-	CASTHIRDTQYF	TGTGCCAGCACCCATATCAGGGATACGCAGTATTTT
many	TRBV4-1	TRBJ1-2	-	CASSQVIQAYGYTF	TGCGCCAGCAGCCAAGTCATCCAGGCCTATGGCTACACCTTC
many	TRBV6-1	TRBJ1-1	-	CASSAGVENTEAFF	TGTGCCAGCAGTGCCGGCGTAGAGAACACTGAAGCTTTCTTT
-	TRBV6-1	TRBJ1-5	-	CASRNTGIPQPQHF	TGTGCCAGCAGGAATACAGGGATCCCTCAGCCCCAGCATTTT
many	TRBV12-3/TRBV12-4	TRBJ2-4	TRBD1	CASSPGQGASDIQYF	TGTGCCAGCAGCCCGGGACAGGGGGCTTCGGACATTCAGTACTTC
-	TRBV7-3	TRBJ1-1	-	CASTIMNTEAFF	TGTGCCAGCACGATAATGAACACTGAAGCTTTCTTT
many	TRBV28	TRBJ1-1	-	CASRKYTEAFF	TGTGCCAGCAGGAAATACACTGAAGCTTTCTTT
few	TRBV7-2	TRBJ2-2	TRBD2	CASSPGGGNTGELFF	TGTGCCAGCAGCCCGGGGGGAGGGAACACCGGGGAGCTGTTTTTT